The 17 T cell receptor beta chains below were found in one sample sequenced in a study of shared clonotypes between healthy human individuals. Only in-frame clones appear in the TCRdb table, and some are missing; sequencing was by immunoSEQ multiplex PCR. The sample holds a few million clones; roughly 92% are singletons and the top ten take roughly 0.15%. Sequenced material: naive CD4+ T cells sorted from blood. Indicated subset: CD45RA+ positively selected. All receptors come from a man between 18 and 35 years old in good health.

This sequence joins TRBV11-2 and TRBJ1-6; TRBD1 might be the D (5 bases). Germline V gives CDR1 SGHAT, CDR2 FQNNGV. V shed 0 bases and J shed 13 bases, with 16 bases lying between them. CDR3 length: 15 amino acids. The CDR3 bases are TGTGCCAGCAGCTTAGATTCAGGGCCCGTGGGCCCCCTCCACTTT. Translating gives CASSLDSGPVGPLHF.

Details on this clone: The junction does not match germline at one end; this may be a read error. The chain couples TRBV9 to TRBJ2-7; no reliable D call. The CDR3 totals 12 residues. Germline-derived CDR1 and CDR2 are SGDLS and YYNGEE. The chain's CDR3 is CASGVGESEQYF. The CDR3 nucleotides are TGTGCCAGCGGCGTAGGTGAGTCCGAGCAGTACTTC.

CDR3 sequence reads: CASSSTPLAGPYEQYF. Written as DNA, the CDR3 is TGTGCCAGCAGCTCGACGCCACTAGCGGGCCCCTACGAGCAGTACTTC. The J gene is TRBJ2-7, the V gene TRBV7-8; 9 positions agree with TRBD2. After removal of 4 bases from V and 2 bases from J, the junction contained 9 bases not matched to a gene. This CDR3 comprises 16 residues. Germline V CDR1 and CDR2: SGHVS, FQNEAQ.

As to this clone: The sample holds other DNA sequences that translate to the same CDR3. This rearrangement joins TRBV5-6 to TRBJ2-2; D unclear. Between the trimmed V and J ends, which lost 0 bases and 1 base, there was a span of 4 bases. Germline-derived CDR1 and CDR2 are SGHDT and YYEEEE. The CDR3 length is 14 residues. The CDR3 loop is CASSLGRNTGELFF. The CDR3 DNA follows: TGTGCCAGCAGCTTGGGACGGAACACCGGGGAGCTGTTTTTT. The variable domain in full, with the rest retrieved from reference TRBV5-6 and TRBJ2-2, is DAGVTQSPTHLIKTRGQQVTLRCSPKSGHDTVSWYQQALGQGPQFIFQYYEEEERQRGNFPDRFSGHQFPNYSSELNVNALLLGDSALYLCASSLGRNTGELFFGEGSRLTVL.

The CDR3 protein is CATVDPGGFNTEAFF. CDR3 bases: TGTGCCACCGTCGACCCAGGTGGGTTTAACACTGAAGCTTTCTTT. V usage is TRBV19 and J usage is TRBJ1-1, with no clear D. The length of the CDR3 is 15 residues. The V gene's germline CDR1 is LNHDA and CDR2 SQIVND (reference sequence). The germline V and J ends were trimmed by 10 bases and 2 bases, with 20 bases remaining between them.

This clone appeared once. This chain links TRBV15 with TRBJ1-2; no reliable D call. The V gene's germline CDR1 is LNHNV and CDR2 YYDKDF (reference sequence). The CDR3 has 14 residues. V shed 1 base and J shed 4 bases, with 10 bases lying between them. In DNA, the CDR3 is TGTGCCACCAGCAGAGTCGACCCATCCTATGGCTACACCTTC. This sequence encodes CATSRVDPSYGYTF.

The chain is built from TRBV28 and TRBJ1-3; 7 bases are a match to TRBD1. Germline loops: CDR1 MDHEN, CDR2 SYDVKM. Germline trimming cut 8 bases from V and 1 base from J; bases unmatched to any gene: 8. The CDR3 is made up of 15 amino acids. The CDR3 nucleotides are TGTGCCAGCGGGGGCCTGGGACAGTCTGGAAACACCATATATTTT. It codes for CASGGLGQSGNTIYF.

The chain links TRBV7-2 to TRBJ2-1, with 9 bases fitting TRBD2. J was trimmed by 4 bases and V by 5 bases; bases with no gene match: 6. Germline values: CDR1 SGHTA, CDR2 FQGNSA. This CDR3 contains 15 residues. CDR3 residues: CASSPGTSRYNEQFF. The DNA for the CDR3 is TGTGCCAGCAGCCCCGGGACTAGCAGATACAATGAGCAGTTCTTC.

The V and J genes are TRBV2 and TRBJ2-5; no firm D call. The V and J ends lost 2 bases and 5 bases respectively, with 12 bases between them. CDR1 and CDR2 (germline): SNHLY, FYNNEI. CDR3 length equals 14 residues. DNA for the CDR3: TGTGCCAGCAGTGAACTCGCCGGCCGGGAGACCCAGTACTTC. Encoded protein: CASSELAGRETQYF.

This chain links TRBV19 with TRBJ2-3; TRBD2 might be the D (6 bases). This CDR3 is 14 amino acids long. The germline gives CDR1 LNHDA, CDR2 SQIVND (reference sequence). The V and J ends lost 8 bases and 4 bases respectively, with 16 bases between them. CDR3: CASGTWFDPDTQYF. As DNA, the CDR3 is TGTGCCAGTGGGACTTGGTTCGACCCAGATACGCAGTATTTT. The full variable domain, completed using reference TRBV19 and TRBJ2-3, is DGGITQSPKYLFRKEGQNVTLSCEQNLNHDAMYWYRQDPGQGLRLIYYSQIVNDFQKGDIAEGYSVSREKKESFPLTVTSAQKNPTAFYLCASGTWFDPDTQYFGPGTRLTVL.

The chain employs TRBV28 and TRBJ1-5; weak D call: TRBD1 (5 bases). V lost 5 bases and J 2 bases, leaving 13 bases between the germline ends. Germline V CDR1 and CDR2: MDHEN, SYDVKM. The CDR3 runs to 15 residues. The CDR3 is CASSDSGVGNQPQHF. CDR3 nucleotide sequence: TGTGCCAGCAGTGACTCGGGGGTGGGCAATCAGCCCCAGCATTTT.

The chain combines TRBV11-2 with TRBJ2-5; D might be TRBD2 (6 bases). The CDR3 extends over 15 amino acids. Germline V gives CDR1 SGHAT, CDR2 FQNNGV. The V gene lost 1 base and the J gene lost 5 bases, with 14 bases spanning the gap. For the CDR3, the DNA is TGTGCCAGCAGCTTAGCTGGTCGGGGGTACGAGACCCAGTACTTC. Translating it yields CASSLAGRGYETQYF.

The genes are TRBV30 and TRBJ1-2; D call uncertain. Trimming cost V 0 bases and J 5 bases, with 13 bases left between them. The CDR3 consists of 14 residues. Germline loops: CDR1 GTSNPN, CDR2 SVGIG (reference sequence). The DNA of the CDR3 is TGTGCCTGGAGTGTGGGCAAATCCGGGTATGGCTACACCTTC. Residues: CAWSVGKSGYGYTF. Using reference TRBV30 and TRBJ1-2 for the parts outside the CDR3, the full variable domain is SQTIHQWPATLVQPVGSPLSLECTVEGTSNPNLYWYRQAAGRGLQLLFYSVGIGQISSEVPQNLSASRPQDRQFILSSKKLLLSDSGFYLCAWSVGKSGYGYTFGSGTRLTVV.

This chain connects TRBV7-2 to TRBJ2-1, with 7 bases aligning to TRBD2. Germline CDR1 is SGHTA and CDR2 is FQGNSA. V dropped 5 bases and J dropped 4; count of bases not matched to a gene: 11. CDR3 size: 16 residues. The CDR3 DNA reads TGTGCCAGCAGCGTTAATAGCGGGTTTGCGTACAATGAGCAGTTCTTC. Translation gives CASSVNSGFAYNEQFF. Looking up the rest from reference TRBV7-2 and TRBJ2-1 gives the full variable domain: GAGVSQSPSNKVTEKGKDVELRCDPISGHTALYWYRQSLGQGLEFLIYFQGNSAPDKSGLPSDRFSAERTGGSVSTLTIQRTQQEDSAVYLCASSVNSGFAYNEQFFGPGTRLTVL.

The chain couples TRBV13 to TRBJ2-1; 9 bases match TRBD2. Per the germline V gene, CDR1 is PRHDT and CDR2 is FYEKMQ (reference sequence). This CDR3 has 14 residues. Losses at the gene ends were 9 bases for V and 5 bases for J; bases not matched to a gene: 8. CDR3 loop: CASEASGTNNEQFF. DNA of the CDR3: TGTGCCAGTGAAGCTAGCGGGACAAACAATGAGCAGTTCTTC.

In this sample, this clone turned up a few times. Other nucleotide sequences in the sample specify the same CDR3. The genes are TRBV5-1 and TRBJ2-1; the D gene is possibly TRBD2 (5 bases). The CDR3 contains 14 residues. Trimming cost V 0 bases and J 4 bases, with 8 bases left between them. In germline, CDR1 is SGHRS, CDR2 YFSETQ. The CDR3 protein is CASSLELVYNEQFF. The CDR3 DNA is TGCGCCAGCAGCTTGGAACTAGTGTACAATGAGCAGTTCTTC. Supplemented by reference TRBV5-1 and TRBJ2-1, the full variable domain reads KAGVTQTPRYLIKTRGQQVTLSCSPISGHRSVSWYQQTPGQGLQFLFEYFSETQRNKGNFPGRFSGRQFSNSRSEMNVSTLELGDSALYLCASSLELVYNEQFFGPGTRLTVL.

The chain joins TRBV30 to TRBJ2-3; unclear D gene. The CDR3 is made up of 14 amino acids. Germline V gives CDR1 GTSNPN, CDR2 SVGIG (reference sequence). The V end lost 0 bases, the J end lost 11 bases, and 18 bases lay between the germline ends. The CDR3 region has the DNA TGTGCCTGGAGTGTGACCCGATGGGCCAGTGGGCAGTATTTT. Amino acids: CAWSVTRWASGQYF.